This T cell receptor beta chain is drawn from a study of OX40 agonist ivuxolimab in advanced cancers. The protocol was immunoSEQ multiplex PCR, while the TCRdb copy is restricted to in-frame clones and leaves out a portion. The repertoire has approximately 15,000 clones, about 83% of them found once; the top ten carry around 70%. This TCR was sampled from an adult with an advanced solid tumor such as melanoma, head and neck, liver or kidney cancer. Sequencing was performed on CD4+ or CD8+ T cells sorted from blood, taken in a trial of the OX40 agonist ivuxolimab.

CDR3 region: CASSPGQSTGELFF. CDR3 DNA sequence: TGCGCCAGCAGCCCGGGACAGAGCACCGGGGAGCTGTTTTTT. The chain carries TRBV4-1 and TRBJ2-2, with 7 bases aligning to TRBD1. The CDR3 runs to 14 residues. Per the germline V gene, CDR1 is MGHRA and CDR2 is YSYEKL. With V trimmed by 4 bases and J by 4 bases, 3 bases remained unmatched.